Each of the 7 T cell receptor beta chains below was sequenced from the same sample in a study of identical twins. TCRdb re-analysed the 5' RACE reads in MiXCR, keeping a single row per CDR3 protein. The sample includes roughly 690,000 distinct CDR3 sequences, 6.1% of them seen just once. The sample was naive T cells sorted from blood. The origin of the receptors is a man aged 18 to 29 in good health.

This clonotype was picked up a small number of times. The gene calls are TRBV20-1 and TRBJ1-1; TRBD1 is a possible D gene (5 bases). V lost 6 bases and J lost 4, with 15 bases in between. CDR1 and CDR2 from the germline V gene are DFQATT and SNEGSKA (reference sequence). The CDR3 totals 13 residues. The CDR3 region has the DNA TGCAGTGCAGGAAGGGGACGAAGCACTGAAGCTTTCTTT. Protein product: CSAGRGRSTEAFF.

This clonotype was counted a few times. V is TRBV6-5 and J is TRBJ2-3; D ambiguous. The V end lost 2 bases, the J end lost 2 bases, and 11 bases lay between the germline ends. The CDR3 covers 15 residues. Germline CDR1 is MNHEY and CDR2 is SVGAGI. CDR3 nucleotides: TGTGCCAGCAGTTACCTCCCCTTCCTCACAGATACGCAGTATTTT. Residues: CASSYLPFLTDTQYF.

With regard to this clonotype: This may come from a read error, since a much larger clone is one base off. As the CDR3 is not closed by the conserved phenylalanine or tryptophan, this likely results from a read error. V is TRBV11-2 and J is TRBJ1-3, with no clear D. The V gene's germline CDR1 is SGHAT and CDR2 FQNNGV. The CDR3 loop spans 14 amino acids. V lost 1 base, J lost 0 bases, and 4 bases lay in between. The CDR3 protein is CASSLVASGNTIYL. For the CDR3, the DNA is TGTGCCAGCAGCTTAGTTGCCTCTGGAAACACCATATATCTT.

This clonotype has a count of ten or more. The chain is built from TRBV20-1 and TRBJ2-2; D assignment may be TRBD1 or TRBD2 (5 bases each). The CDR3 is 13 amino acids. Germline V lookup: CDR1 DFQATT, CDR2 SNEGSKA (reference sequence). V was shortened by 5 bases and J by 1 base, with 8 bases between the two germline ends. The DNA of the CDR3 is TGCAGTGCTTGGGACGAGAACACCGGGGAGCTGTTTTTT. This codes for CSAWDENTGELFF.

This clonotype was counted a few times. This chain joins TRBV18 and TRBJ2-7; D possibly corresponds to TRBD2 (6 bases). The ends were cut back, 4 bases at V and 3 bases at J, with 13 bases in the middle. Germline V gene data show CDR1 as KGHSH and CDR2 as LQKENI. CDR3 length: 14 residues. CDR3: CASSLNTGLYEQYF. The CDR3 bases are TGTGCCAGCTCACTAAACACGGGACTCTACGAGCAGTACTTC.

This clonotype was recorded at least ten times. The V gene is TRBV6-1, the J gene TRBJ1-5, with 11 bases aligning to TRBD1. The V gene end was trimmed by 6 bases and the J gene end by 5 bases; junction bases not matched to a gene: 6. CDR1 and CDR2 (germline): MNHNS, SASEGT. The CDR3 contains 15 residues. The CDR3 DNA reads as TGTGCCAGCAGCACGGACAGGGGGCGTTATCAGCCCCAGCATTTT. Translation: CASSTDRGRYQPQHF.

This clonotype came up many times. Mismatch with germline at one junction end may stem from a read error. The chain joins TRBV14 to TRBJ2-1; 8 nucleotides align to TRBD1. This CDR3 has 11 amino acids. Per the germline V gene, CDR1 is SGHDN and CDR2 is FVKESK. The CDR3 sequence is CASSHGQGPLF. CDR3 DNA sequence: TGTGCCAGCAGCCATGGACAGGGTCCGCTCTTC.